This T cell receptor beta chain emerged from a study of response to subunit inactivated influenza vaccine. Findings and caveats of the study: New T cells are recruited in small numbers by each seasonal influenza vaccination, according to the authors' suggestion.

This clonotype has just a few counts. Its antigen is as yet unknown. With 2 bases removed from V and 0 bases from J, the gap between germline ends came to 14 bases. Looked up from germline, CDR1 is SGHAT and CDR2 is FQNNGV. The CDR3 sequence is 17 residues long. Using its own MiXCR run on the RT-PCR reads, TCRdb lists one record per CDR3 protein. Of 700,000 to 900,000 distinct CDR3 sequences listed, 21% are singletons. The rearrangement links TRBV11-2 to TRBJ2-4, with D unclear. The receptor comes from a man aged 45-65 years who received an inactivated influenza vaccine. The source was PBMCs from blood, collected more than 4 days after vaccination. The CDR3 sequence: CASSLISGRVAKNIQYF. The CDR3 DNA is TGTGCCAGCAGCTTAATCTCTGGCCGAGTAGCCAAAAACATTCAGTACTTC.